This record looks at one T cell receptor beta chain sequence and its context. Here immunoSEQ multiplex PCR was the method, and the copy in TCRdb shows in-frame clones only, minus some. The repertoire holds about 130,000 clones, with approximately 94% as singletons. This record belongs to a study of control samples from healthy donors and cancer patients. The CDR3 is 17 residues long. The chain couples TRBV21-1 to TRBJ2-2. TRBV21-1 is recorded as a pseudogene. Material for sequencing was PBMCs. This sequence was found in a man aged 45-65 years with head and neck cancer. DNA of the CDR3: TGTGCCAGCAGCACGAGACCGGTGTGCGCGAACACCGGGGAGCTGTTTTTT. Amino acid sequence: CASSTRPVCANTGELFF.